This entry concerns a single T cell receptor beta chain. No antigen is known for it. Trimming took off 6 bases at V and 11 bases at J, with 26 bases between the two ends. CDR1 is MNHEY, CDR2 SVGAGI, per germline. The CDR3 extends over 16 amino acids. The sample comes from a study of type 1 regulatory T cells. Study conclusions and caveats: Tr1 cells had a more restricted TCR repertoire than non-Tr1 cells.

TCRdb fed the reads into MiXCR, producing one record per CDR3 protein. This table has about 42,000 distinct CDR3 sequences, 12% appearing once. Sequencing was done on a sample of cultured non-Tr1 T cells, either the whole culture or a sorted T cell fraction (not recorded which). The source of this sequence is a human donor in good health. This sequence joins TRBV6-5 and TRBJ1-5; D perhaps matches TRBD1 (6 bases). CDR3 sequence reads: CASSRNGAGAPSAQHF. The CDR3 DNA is TGTGCCAGCAGCCGTAACGGGGCAGGGGCCCCATCAGCCCAGCATTTT.